This T cell receptor (beta chain) was identified in a study of blood T cell repertoires in COVID-19 (TCRdb year 2020). A note on the overall study: The collaborator samples originated in the United States, Italy and Spain and spanned the acute and convalescent phases of COVID-19. Samples were obtained from the ongoing ImmuneRACE study (first 160 participants) and from 1,254 subjects provided by 6 global collaborators. Sample metadata almost always included a de-identified subject ID, COVID-19 status, age in years and sex. The repertoires were released in a freely available public database meant as a resource for research on the immune response to SARS-CoV-2. The prospective study material was composed of cDNA or gDNA derived from T cells, B-cell-depleted T cells, or PBMCs. Where HLA class I and class II types were available, the types were taken from metadata supplied by the sample provider, not from assay-based typing. Subjects who had been exposed to COVID-19, were actively infected with it, or had recovered from it provided the deeply sampled blood TCRbeta repertoires that made up the dataset. Summary of the overall study and its limitations: How much clinical and demographic metadata was included differed by source and by participant, and the metadata was provided uncurated.

TCRbeta CDR3 regions were amplified from genomic DNA by means of the immunoSEQ Assay, a bias-controlled multiplex PCR. Per the source publication's procedure: Within the assay, amplification of reference gene primers was used to estimate how many nucleated cells each sample contained. To quantify the absolute abundance of each unique TCRbeta CDR3 rearrangement, sequence reads were collapsed and filtered. For each sample, productive Simpson clonality was calculated as the square root of Simpson's diversity index over productive rearrangements. What TCRdb holds here is the immuneACCESS table cut down to in-frame rearrangements. Part of the clones is not present; checked against another copy, under half of the missing clones reflect an unresolved V gene, and the others are unexplained. V and J calls and clone size come straight from that table; D and trimming were deduced from the DNA. The sample includes 140,000 to 150,000 clones, with roughly 76% observed a single time. Approximately 9.2% of the sample is held by the ten biggest clonotypes.

As for this clone: No cognate antigen has been identified for it. There are no base qualities to consult, and no much larger clone falls within one base.

V is pruned by 4 bases and J by 0 bases, leaving 2 bases of the junction without a gene match. CDR1 and CDR2, looked up from the germline V gene (reference sequence), are SEHNR and FQNEAQ. The CDR3, cysteine through phenylalanine, is 15 amino acids long. Only CDR3 DNA is held: 45 bases, read in frame from base 1. Each collaborating institution followed its own protocols to collect whole blood in K2EDTA tubes. For TCRbeta analysis, collaborators shipped samples as frozen whole blood, isolated PBMCs, or DNA extracted from either of those sample types. This chain joins TRBV7-9 to TRBJ1-4; the central 7 bases match TRBD1. The sample consisted of peripheral blood. This receptor was identified in a human donor with acute or convalescent COVID-19. The donor label of this sample is uncertain. CDR3 protein: CASSSTGATNEKLFF. In nucleotides, the sequence is TGTGCCAGCAGCTCCACAGGGGCAACTAATGAAAAACTGTTTTTT.